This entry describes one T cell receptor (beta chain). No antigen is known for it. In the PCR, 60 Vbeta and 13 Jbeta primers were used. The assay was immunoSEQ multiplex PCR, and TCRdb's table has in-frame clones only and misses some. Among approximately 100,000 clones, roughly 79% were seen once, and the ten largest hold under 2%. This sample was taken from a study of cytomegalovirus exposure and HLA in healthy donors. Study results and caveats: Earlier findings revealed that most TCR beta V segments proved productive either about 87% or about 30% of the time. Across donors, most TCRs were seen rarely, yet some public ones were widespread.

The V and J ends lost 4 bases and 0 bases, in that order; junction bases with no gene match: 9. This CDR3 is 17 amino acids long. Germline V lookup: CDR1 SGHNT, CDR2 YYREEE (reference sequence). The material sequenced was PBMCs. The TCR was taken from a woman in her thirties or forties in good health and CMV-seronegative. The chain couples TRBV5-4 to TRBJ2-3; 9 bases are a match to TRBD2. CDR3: CASSGRLAGTSTDTQYF. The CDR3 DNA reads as TGTGCCAGCAGCGGACGCCTAGCGGGAACTAGCACAGATACGCAGTATTTT.